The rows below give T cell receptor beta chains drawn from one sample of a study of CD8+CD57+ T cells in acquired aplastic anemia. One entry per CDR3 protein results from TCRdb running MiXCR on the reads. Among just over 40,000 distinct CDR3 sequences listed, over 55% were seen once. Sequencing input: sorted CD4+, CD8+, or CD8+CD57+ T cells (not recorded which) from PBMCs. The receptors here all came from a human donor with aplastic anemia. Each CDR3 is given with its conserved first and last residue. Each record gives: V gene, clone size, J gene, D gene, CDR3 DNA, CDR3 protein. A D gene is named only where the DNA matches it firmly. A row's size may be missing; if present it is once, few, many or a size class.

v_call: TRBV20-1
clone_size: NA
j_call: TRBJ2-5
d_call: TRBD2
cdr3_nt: TGCAGTGCTCCCCGGGGGGGAGAGACCCAGTACTTC
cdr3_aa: CSAPRGGETQYF

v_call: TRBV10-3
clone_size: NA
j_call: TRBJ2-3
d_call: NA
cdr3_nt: TGTGCCACCGGGACCCACACAGATACGCAGTATTTT
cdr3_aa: CATGTHTDTQYF

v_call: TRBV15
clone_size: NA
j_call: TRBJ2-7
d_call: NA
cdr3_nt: TGTGCCACCAGCAGGGGTCCCGTAGGGCGGTACGAGCAGTACTTC
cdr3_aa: CATSRGPVGRYEQYF

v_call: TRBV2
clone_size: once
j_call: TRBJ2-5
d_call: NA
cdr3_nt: TGTGCCAGCACCAGGGACGAAACCCCAGAGACCCAGTACTTC
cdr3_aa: CASTRDETPETQYF

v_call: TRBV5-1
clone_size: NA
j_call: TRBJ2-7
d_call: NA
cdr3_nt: TGCGCCAGCAGCCCCCGGGACATAGCCTACGAGCAGTACTTC
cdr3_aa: CASSPRDIAYEQYF

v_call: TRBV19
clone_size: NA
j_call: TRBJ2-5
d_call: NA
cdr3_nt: TGTGCCAGTAGTATAGATCTAAGGGAATCAGAGACCCAGTACTTC
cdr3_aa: CASSIDLRESETQYF

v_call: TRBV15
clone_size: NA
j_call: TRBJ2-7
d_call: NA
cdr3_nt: TGTGCCACCAGCGAAGGAGTTACTAACTACGAGCAGTACTTC
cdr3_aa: CATSEGVTNYEQYF

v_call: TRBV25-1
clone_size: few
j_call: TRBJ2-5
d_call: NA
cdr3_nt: TGTGCCAGCAGCCACCCAGTCGTCTGGTACCAAGAGACCCAGTACTTC
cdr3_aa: CASSHPVVWYQETQYF

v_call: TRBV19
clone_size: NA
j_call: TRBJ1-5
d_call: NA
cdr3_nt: TGTGCCACCCTAGGCCCCATGGGCAATCAGCCCCAGCATTTT
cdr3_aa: CATLGPMGNQPQHF

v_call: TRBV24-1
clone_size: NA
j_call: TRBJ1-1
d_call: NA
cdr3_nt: TGTGCCACCAGTGGGGGGGGCACTGAAGCTTTCTTT
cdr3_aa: CATSGGGTEAFF

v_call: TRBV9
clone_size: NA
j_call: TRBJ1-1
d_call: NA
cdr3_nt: TGTGCCAGCCCTAATTACACTGAAGCTTTCTTT
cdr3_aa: CASPNYTEAFF

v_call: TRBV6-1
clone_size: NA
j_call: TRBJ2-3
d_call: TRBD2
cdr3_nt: TGTGCCAGCAGTGAACAGCGGGGAGATACGCAGTATTTT
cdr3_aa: CASSEQRGDTQYF

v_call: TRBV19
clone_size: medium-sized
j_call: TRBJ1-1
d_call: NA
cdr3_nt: TGTGCCAGTAGTAGCAGGGGGAACACTGAAGCTTTCTTT
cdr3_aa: CASSSRGNTEAFF

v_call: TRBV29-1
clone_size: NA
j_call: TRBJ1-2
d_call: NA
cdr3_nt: TGCAGCGTTGAAGAGGAGACCAGGGTTCGTGGCTACACCTTC
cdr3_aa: CSVEEETRVRGYTF

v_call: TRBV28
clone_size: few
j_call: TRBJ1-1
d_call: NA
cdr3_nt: TGTGCCGCCAGCGGGGCAGGGTGGACCACTGAAGCTTTCTTT
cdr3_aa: CAASGAGWTTEAFF

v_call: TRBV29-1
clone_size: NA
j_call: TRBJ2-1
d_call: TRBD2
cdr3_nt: TGCAGCGTTGAAGGTGTAGGACTAGCGGGGGGGTACGAGCAGTTCTTC
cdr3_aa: CSVEGVGLAGGYEQFF

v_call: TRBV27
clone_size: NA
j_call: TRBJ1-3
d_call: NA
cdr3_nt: TGTGCCGTGCACTCTGGAAACACCATATATTTT
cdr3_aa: CAVHSGNTIYF

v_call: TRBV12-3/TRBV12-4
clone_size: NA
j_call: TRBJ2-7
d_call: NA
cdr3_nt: TGTGCCAGCAGTCACAGGGTTCGGGTCCTTGGGCAGTACTTC
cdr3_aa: CASSHRVRVLGQYF

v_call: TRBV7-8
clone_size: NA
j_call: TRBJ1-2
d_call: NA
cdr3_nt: TGTGCCAGCAGCTTACACCAGGGGCCTAGCTATGGCTACACCTTC
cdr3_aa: CASSLHQGPSYGYTF

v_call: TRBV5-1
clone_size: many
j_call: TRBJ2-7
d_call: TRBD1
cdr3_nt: TGCGCCAGCAGCTTGGCCGGTCGGGACAGGGGTATCTTCGAGCAGTACTTC
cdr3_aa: CASSLAGRDRGIFEQYF

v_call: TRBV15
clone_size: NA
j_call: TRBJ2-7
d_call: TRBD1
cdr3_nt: TGTGCCACCAGCAGGACAGGGAATTTCTACGGGCAGTACTTC
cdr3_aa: CATSRTGNFYGQYF

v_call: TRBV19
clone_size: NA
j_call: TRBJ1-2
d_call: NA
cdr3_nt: TGTGCCAGTAGTAGATCGGTCAATCTCTATGGCTACACCTTC
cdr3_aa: CASSRSVNLYGYTF

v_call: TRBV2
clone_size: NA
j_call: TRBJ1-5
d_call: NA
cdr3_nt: TGTGCCAGCAGGGTGGATCAGCCCCAGCATTTT
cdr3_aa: CASRVDQPQHF

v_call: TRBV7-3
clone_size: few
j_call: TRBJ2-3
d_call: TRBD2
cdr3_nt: TGTGCCAGCAGCTCCAGGACTAGCGGGGTCGCAGATACGCAGTATTTT
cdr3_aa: CASSSRTSGVADTQYF

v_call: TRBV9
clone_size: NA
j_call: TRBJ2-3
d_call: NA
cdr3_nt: TGTGCCAGCCCCGAGACAGATACGCAGTATTTT
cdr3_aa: CASPETDTQYF

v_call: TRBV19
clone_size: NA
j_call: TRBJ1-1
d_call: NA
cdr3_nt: TGTGCCAGTAGTATCCAGTCGACACGAAACACTGAAGCTTTCTTT
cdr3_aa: CASSIQSTRNTEAFF

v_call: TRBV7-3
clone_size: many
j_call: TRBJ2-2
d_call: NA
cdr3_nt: TGTGCCAGCAGCCCCTGGCACACCGGGGAGCTGTTTTTT
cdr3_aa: CASSPWHTGELFF

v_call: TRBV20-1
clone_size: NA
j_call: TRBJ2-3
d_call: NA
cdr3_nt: TGCAGTGCTAGGTGGCTAGCAGATACGCAGTATTTT
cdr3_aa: CSARWLADTQYF

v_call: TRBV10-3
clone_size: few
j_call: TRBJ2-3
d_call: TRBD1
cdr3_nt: TGTGCCATCAGTGAGGGACAGGGGGGCACAGATACGCAGTATTTT
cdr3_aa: CAISEGQGGTDTQYF

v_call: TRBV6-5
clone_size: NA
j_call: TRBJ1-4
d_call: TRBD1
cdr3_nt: TGTGCCAGCAGTTACTCCACAGGGGGAAAACTGTTTTTT
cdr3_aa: CASSYSTGGKLFF

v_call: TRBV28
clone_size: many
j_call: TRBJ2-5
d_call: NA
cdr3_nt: TGTGCCAGCAGGGTCACAGGGAAAGAGACCCAGTACTTC
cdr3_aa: CASRVTGKETQYF

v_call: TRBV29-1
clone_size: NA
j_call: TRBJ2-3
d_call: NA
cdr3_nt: TGCAGCGCCGAGCGAGGACTAAACCGGGGCACAGATACGCAGTATTTT
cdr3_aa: CSAERGLNRGTDTQYF

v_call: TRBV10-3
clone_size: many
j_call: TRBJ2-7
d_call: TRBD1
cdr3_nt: TGTGCCATCAGTGAGTCGTCGGACAGGCCCTCCTACGAGCAGTACTTC
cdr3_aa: CAISESSDRPSYEQYF

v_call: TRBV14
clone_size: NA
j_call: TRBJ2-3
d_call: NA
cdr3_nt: TGTGCCAACAGCCAAGATCTGGTCGCGGCCGCAGATACGCAGTATTTT
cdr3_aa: CANSQDLVAAADTQYF

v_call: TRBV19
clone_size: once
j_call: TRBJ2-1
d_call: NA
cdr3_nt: TGTGCCAGTAGTATAACGGGGTACAATGAGCAGTTCTTC
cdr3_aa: CASSITGYNEQFF

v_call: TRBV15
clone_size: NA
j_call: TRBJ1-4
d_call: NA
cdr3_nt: TGTGCCACCAGCAGTGAAGGGCAGGGGTGGAATGAAAAACTGTTTTTT
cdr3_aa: CATSSEGQGWNEKLFF

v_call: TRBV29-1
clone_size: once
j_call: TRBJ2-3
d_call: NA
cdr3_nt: TGCAGCGTTGTAGTGGACCAGTCCACAGATACGCAGTATTTT
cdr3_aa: CSVVVDQSTDTQYF

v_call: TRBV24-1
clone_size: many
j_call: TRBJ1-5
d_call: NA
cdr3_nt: TGTGCCACCAGTGATTCAGGGGATGGCCAGCCCCAGCATTTT
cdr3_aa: CATSDSGDGQPQHF

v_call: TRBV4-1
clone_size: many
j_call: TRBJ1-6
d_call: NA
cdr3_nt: TGCGCCAGCAGCCAATCCACCCTACGGCAGACTAATTCACCCCTCCACTTT
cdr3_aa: CASSQSTLRQTNSPLHF

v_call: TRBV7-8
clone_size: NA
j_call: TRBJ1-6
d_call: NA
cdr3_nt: TGTGCCAGCAGCGCTAACCTCAACTTT
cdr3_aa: CASSANLNF

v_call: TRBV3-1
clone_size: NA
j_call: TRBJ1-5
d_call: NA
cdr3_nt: TGTGCCAGCAGCTCCCGACAGGTTTATAGCAATCAGCCCCAGCATTTT
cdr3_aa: CASSSRQVYSNQPQHF

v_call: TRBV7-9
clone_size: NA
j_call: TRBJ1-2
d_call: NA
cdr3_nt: TGTGCCAGCAGCTTGAGAGGGTGGAATCGCTACACCTTC
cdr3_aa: CASSLRGWNRYTF

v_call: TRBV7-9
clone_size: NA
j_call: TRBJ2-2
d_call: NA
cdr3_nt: TGTGCCAGCAGCTCAGTAGACACCGGGGAGCTGTTTTTT
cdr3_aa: CASSSVDTGELFF

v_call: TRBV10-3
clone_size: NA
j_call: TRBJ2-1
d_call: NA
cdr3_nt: TGTGCCATCGGACAGAGCTCCTACAATGAGCAGTTCTTC
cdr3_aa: CAIGQSSYNEQFF

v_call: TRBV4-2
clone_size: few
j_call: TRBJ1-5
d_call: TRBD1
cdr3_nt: TGTGCCAGCAGTTCCGGGGGGACAGGGACGGGGAATCAGCCCCAGCATTTT
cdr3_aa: CASSSGGTGTGNQPQHF